One and the same sample provided the 22 T cell receptor beta chains below, sequenced in a study of T cells after posttransplantation cyclophosphamide. This table comes from immunoSEQ multiplex PCR, and its TCRdb copy is limited to in-frame clones, with some not included. The table records roughly 21,000 clones, 85% to 90% of them present only once. Methotrexate plus calcineurin inhibitor accompanied controls' myeloablative marrow transplants; sampling was 1 year later. The material was PBMCs, obtained about 350 days after allogeneic stem cell transplant with calcineurin inhibitor and methotrexate. These receptors came from a female patient in her 30s who received an allogeneic stem cell transplant from an unrelated donor, was CMV-positive, and had acute and chronic GVHD. Part of the T cells may come from the graft donor.

This chain links TRBV29-1 with TRBJ1-1; D is ambiguous. Trimming cost V 4 bases and J 0 bases, with 9 bases left between them. Germline assignment: CDR1 SQVTM and CDR2 ANQGSEA. The CDR3 consists of 13 residues. Here the CDR3 reads CSVGGRLNTEAFF. For the CDR3, the DNA is TGCAGCGTTGGTGGCAGGTTGAACACTGAAGCTTTCTTT.

The chain uses TRBV7-2 and TRBJ1-1; 9 nucleotides agree with TRBD1. Germline trimming cut 2 bases from V and 5 bases from J; bases unmatched to any gene: 12. Germline values: CDR1 SGHTA, CDR2 FQGNSA. The CDR3 consists of 17 residues. This CDR3 is CASSLTSGTGTGTEAFF. CDR3 coding DNA: TGTGCCAGCAGCTTAACTTCCGGGACAGGGACGGGGACTGAAGCTTTCTTT.

V is TRBV27 and J is TRBJ2-3; 8 positions match TRBD1. Germline V gene data show CDR1 as MNHEY and CDR2 as SMNVEV (reference sequence). The length of the CDR3 is 14 residues. After removal of 6 bases from V and 2 bases from J, the junction contained 4 bases not matched to a gene. The CDR3 sequence is CASRIQGATDTQYF. DNA of the CDR3: TGTGCCAGCAGGATCCAGGGGGCCACAGATACGCAGTATTTT.

J is TRBJ2-1 and V is TRBV27; 14 bases are shared with TRBD2. The ends lost 6 bases at V and 9 bases at J; junction bases unmatched: 7. Germline V lookup: CDR1 MNHEY, CDR2 SMNVEV (reference sequence). The CDR3 runs to 15 residues. CDR3 in DNA: TGTGCCAGCAGCCTGGGACTAGCGGGAGTACGTGAGCAGTTCTTC. Protein sequence: CASSLGLAGVREQFF.

The genes are TRBV5-8 and TRBJ1-2; 8 nucleotides align to TRBD1. Trimming at V came to 4 bases and at J to 0 bases, leaving 8 bases not matched to a gene. Looked up from germline, CDR1 is SGHTS and CDR2 is YDEGEE. The CDR3 runs 16 residues. Here the CDR3 reads CASSLNGQGSNYGYTF. CDR3 DNA: TGTGCCAGCAGCCTCAATGGACAGGGATCTAACTATGGCTACACCTTC.

The chain employs TRBV5-4 and TRBJ2-5, with 13 bases matching TRBD2. The junction had 0 bases not matched to a gene; V was cut back by 5 bases and J by 5 bases. CDR3 length: 13 amino acids. The V gene's germline CDR1 is SGHNT and CDR2 YYREEE (reference sequence). The CDR3 sequence: CASRLAGGETQYF. The CDR3 DNA follows: TGTGCCAGCAGACTAGCGGGAGGGGAGACCCAGTACTTC.

The genes are TRBV10-3 and TRBJ2-7; maybe TRBD2 (6 bases). CDR1 and CDR2 from the germline V gene are ENHRY and SYGVKD. The ends were cut back, 10 bases at V and 2 bases at J, with 18 bases in the middle. The CDR3 totals 14 residues. The CDR3 region has the DNA TGTGCCACCACAAACCGGGACTCCGCCTACGAGCAGTACGTC. It codes for CATTNRDSAYEQYV.

The chain's CDR3 is CASSAGQGGNQPQHF. The CDR3 nucleotides read TGTGCCAGCAGCGCGGGACAGGGCGGGAATCAGCCCCAGCATTTT. The chain uses TRBV9 and TRBJ1-5, with 9 nucleotides matching TRBD1. From germline, CDR1 is SGDLS and CDR2 YYNGEE. The J segment lost 4 bases and the V segment lost 3 bases, leaving 5 bases of the junction unmatched. The CDR3 runs to 15 residues.

V gene TRBV7-2 combines with J gene TRBJ2-3; D not resolved. Germline values: CDR1 SGHTA, CDR2 FQGNSA. CDR3 size: 12 residues. The germline V and J ends were trimmed by 2 bases and 4 bases, with 4 bases remaining between them. CDR3 residues: CASSLRADTQYF. In nucleotides, the CDR3 is TGTGCCAGCAGCTTACGGGCAGATACGCAGTATTTT.

The rearrangement uses TRBV7-6 and TRBJ2-1, with D unclear. The V end lost 5 bases, the J end lost 0 bases, and 8 bases lay between the germline ends. This CDR3 contains 14 residues. CDR1 and CDR2 from the germline V gene are SGHVS and FNYEAQ. CDR3 in amino acids: CASSPQSSYNEQFF. CDR3 nucleotides: TGTGCCAGCAGCCCACAGAGCTCCTACAATGAGCAGTTCTTC.

J is TRBJ2-1 and V is TRBV4-1; 14 bases match TRBD2. The CDR3 contains 15 residues. The germline gives CDR1 MGHRA, CDR2 YSYEKL. The junction had 5 bases not matched to a gene; V was cut back by 5 bases and J by 8 bases. CDR3 coding DNA: TGCGCCAGCAGCTTCGGGACTAGCGGGAGCGATGAGCAGTTCTTC. The encoded protein is CASSFGTSGSDEQFF.

V is TRBV18 and J is TRBJ2-5; TRBD1 matches at 9 bases. The CDR3 is made up of 16 amino acids. Trimming removed 1 base from V and 5 bases from J; junction bases left unmatched: 8. CDR1 and CDR2 from the germline V gene are KGHSH and LQKENI. DNA for the CDR3: TGTGCCAGCTCACCACTCCAGGGACAGGGATGGGAGACCCAGTACTTC. It codes for CASSPLQGQGWETQYF.

The rearrangement joins TRBV4-1 to TRBJ2-2, with 7 bases fitting TRBD1. The junction had 7 bases not matched to a gene; V was cut back by 3 bases and J by 0 bases. Germline-derived CDR1 and CDR2 are MGHRA and YSYEKL. CDR3 length: 17 residues. CDR3 DNA: TGCGCCAGCAGCCAGGGAGCCGGGACAGCGAACACCGGGGAGCTGTTTTTT. Its translation: CASSQGAGTANTGELFF.

The chain links TRBV14 to TRBJ1-1; D gene unclear. V dropped 0 bases and J dropped 2 bases, with 10 bases sitting between them. CDR3 size: 15 residues. Germline CDR1 reads SGHDN; CDR2 reads FVKESK. The CDR3 spells CASSQESGINTEAFF. CDR3 coding DNA: TGTGCCAGCAGCCAAGAGTCGGGGATTAACACTGAAGCTTTCTTT.

The chain couples TRBV14 to TRBJ2-7; 9 bases are a match to TRBD1. This CDR3 region has 15 residues. Germline V gene data show CDR1 as SGHDN and CDR2 as FVKESK. Trimming at V came to 6 bases and at J to 1 base, leaving 7 bases not matched to a gene. The CDR3 DNA follows: TGTGCCAGCAGTCGTGACAGGGGGGCATCCTACGAGCAGTACTTC. The encoded protein is CASSRDRGASYEQYF.

The J gene is TRBJ1-1, the V gene TRBV30, with a possible D match to TRBD1 (6 bases). The CDR3 contains 14 residues. Germline loops: CDR1 GTSNPN, CDR2 SVGIG (reference sequence). V was shortened by 4 bases and J by 5 bases, with 17 bases between the two germline ends. Here the CDR3 DNA reads TGTGCCTGGACCCCCGGCAGGGGAGCAACTGAAGCTTTCTTT. It specifies CAWTPGRGATEAFF.

DNA for the CDR3: TGCGCCAGCAGCCAAGGTACTAGCGGAGGCACAGATACGCAGTATTTT. This codes for CASSQGTSGGTDTQYF. The V gene is TRBV4-1, the J gene TRBJ2-3; TRBD2 aligns across 8 bases. Losses at the gene ends were 1 base for V and 1 base for J; bases not matched to a gene: 4. The germline CDR1 and CDR2 sequences are MGHRA and YSYEKL. The CDR3 sequence is 16 residues long.

The chain employs TRBV11-2 and TRBJ2-7, with 13 bases matching TRBD2. The CDR3 totals 15 residues. V trimming: 2 bases; J trimming: 5 bases; junction bases outside the gene matches: 3. Germline CDR1 and CDR2: SGHAT and FQNNGV. The CDR3 coding sequence is TGTGCCAGCAGCTTAAGACTAGCGGGAGGAGACGAGCAGTACGTC. Amino acids: CASSLRLAGGDEQYV.

CDR3 loop: CASSPGTSGPYNEQFF. The CDR3 nucleotides read TGCGCCAGCAGCCCCGGGACTAGCGGCCCCTACAATGAGCAGTTCTTC. The gene calls are TRBV5-1 and TRBJ2-1, with TRBD2 matching 11 bases. Losses at the gene ends were 4 bases for V and 2 bases for J; bases not matched to a gene: 5. Germline V gives CDR1 SGHRS, CDR2 YFSETQ. The CDR3 covers 16 residues.

This clone was seen just once. The V and J genes are TRBV7-2 and TRBJ1-2, with D perhaps TRBD1 (5 bases). The CDR3 consists of 16 residues. V was shortened by 2 bases and J by 2 bases, with 15 bases between the two germline ends. Germline lookup yields CDR1 SGHTA and CDR2 FQGNSA. Written as DNA, the CDR3 is TGTGCCAGCAGCTTAATATTTGGACAAACGAACTATGGCTACACCTTC. Its protein is CASSLIFGQTNYGYTF.

The V gene is TRBV6-5, the J gene TRBJ2-5; D remains unclear. The germline V gene has CDR1 MNHEY and CDR2 SVGAGI. V lost 5 bases to trimming and J lost 2 bases, with 12 bases between them. The CDR3 is made up of 14 amino acids. CDR3 amino acids: CASSERLRQETQYF. DNA for the CDR3: TGTGCCAGCAGTGAGAGACTGAGACAAGAGACCCAGTACTTC.

The V and J genes are TRBV27 and TRBJ2-1; TRBD2 matches at 8 bases. The CDR3 has 12 amino acids. V dropped 6 bases and J dropped 16; count of bases not matched to a gene: 11. From germline, CDR1 is MNHEY and CDR2 SMNVEV (reference sequence). CDR3: CASRLYSGTQFF. The CDR3 nucleotides are TGTGCCAGCAGACTTTATAGCGGGACTCAATTCTTC.